This TCR beta chain comes out of a study of T cells in Graves' hyperthyroidism and ophthalmopathy. Overall study: Specimen type is peripheral blood, collected at initial diagnosis prior to any treatment.

In regard to this clonotype: Its antigen is still unknown.

Regions amplified from RNA transcripts were the TCR beta CDR3 regions. The HTBI set primed first-round TCR CDR3 RT-PCR. TCRdb reanalysed the multiplex PCR reads using MiXCR and keeps one entry per CDR3 protein. The sample records roughly 500,000 distinct CDR3 sequences, roughly 23% being singletons. Pregnant or lactating patients were excluded, as were those with uncontrolled infection or other autoimmune disease. The authors took PBMCs from 10 ml fresh peripheral blood. General study points: Blood samples included most of the expanded thyroid clonotypes exceeding 0.001.

CDR3 length equals 16 residues. Per germline, CDR1 SGHDN and CDR2 FVKESK. J gave up 4 bases and V 4 bases, and 9 bases lay outside the gene matches. The sequenced sample was blood. This chain joins TRBV14 and TRBJ2-5; 10 positions match TRBD2. The sequence came from a woman aged 65 to 85 with Graves' ophthalmopathy. DNA of the CDR3: TGTGCCAGCAGCCGAAAACTAGCGGGATTTCGAGAGACCCAGTACTTC. Translating it yields CASSRKLAGFRETQYF.